The text below deals with one T cell receptor (beta chain). This clone appeared a single time. Its recognized antigen is unknown. The record has no base qualities; no much larger clone is one base away. The immunoSEQ Assay, a bias-controlled multiplex PCR, was used to amplify TCRbeta CDR3 regions from genomic DNA. The paper's data handling went like this. The number of nucleated cells in each sample was estimated by amplification of reference gene primers within the assay. To quantify the absolute abundance of each unique TCRbeta CDR3 rearrangement, sequence reads were collapsed and filtered. For each sample, productive Simpson clonality was calculated as the square root of Simpson's diversity index over productive rearrangements. TCRdb took this table from immuneACCESS and kept in-frame rearrangements with V and J called. Such tables lack part of the clones; where checked against another copy, unresolved V genes explain under half of the gap, and the rest is unexplained. That table gives V, J and clone size, and the DNA gave D and trimming. Present in this sample are fewer than 50,000 clones, approximately 73% of which were seen just once. The ten most abundant clones make up roughly a quarter of the sample.

This record belongs to a study of blood T cell repertoires in COVID-19 (TCRdb year 2020). About the study as a whole: Samples covering the acute and convalescent phases of COVID-19 were provided by collaborators in the United States, Italy and Spain. The prospective study material was composed of cDNA or gDNA derived from T cells, B-cell-depleted T cells, or PBMCs. The dataset comprised deeply sampled blood TCRbeta repertoires from subjects exposed to, actively infected with, or recovered from COVID-19. The repertoires were released in a freely available public database intended as a resource for research on the immune response to SARS-CoV-2. Samples were obtained from the ongoing ImmuneRACE study (first 160 participants) and from some 1,200 subjects provided by 6 global collaborators. Sample metadata almost always included a de-identified subject ID, COVID-19 status, age in years and sex. Where HLA class I and class II types were available, the types were taken from metadata supplied by the sample provider, not from assay-based typing.

Collaborating institutions collected whole blood in K2EDTA tubes following their own protocols. For TCRbeta analysis, collaborators shipped samples as frozen whole blood, isolated PBMCs, or DNA extracted from either of those sample types. The CDR3 runs 11 amino acids, cysteine and phenylalanine included. This entry keeps only the CDR3 DNA: 33 bases, framed from base 1. According to the germline V gene, CDR1 reads SGHRS and CDR2 reads YFSETQ. V is pared back by 5 bases and J by 6 bases, with 7 bases lying between the germline termini. Overall study outcomes, separate from this receptor: The quantity of clinical and demographic metadata differed by source and by participant and was supplied without curation.

This TCR was recovered from an elderly man with acute or convalescent COVID-19. The chain employs TRBV5-1 and TRBJ2-3, and perhaps TRBD2 as D gene, on 6 matching bases. The sample was peripheral blood. The CDR3 region: CASREGDTQYF. The bases are TGCGCCAGCAGGGAGGGGGATACGCAGTATTTT.